The TCR beta chain described here comes from a study of cytomegalovirus exposure and HLA in healthy donors. At collection, donors were nominally healthy, but unrecorded immune exposures were probable. Primers included in the PCR were 60 Vbeta and 13 Jbeta primers. Produced via immunoSEQ multiplex PCR; TCRdb's table is partial and in-frame only. The sample contains about 140,000 clones, 80% to 85% of which appear only once. About this clone: What it recognizes is unknown.

The CDR3 contains 13 residues. CDR1 SGDLS and CDR2 YYNGEE come from the germline V gene. The V and J ends lost 0 bases and 6 bases respectively, with 9 bases between them. Overall study findings and caveats: Another analysis was done later, and it associated more than 15,000 TCR beta sequences with HLA alleles at 0.05 false discovery rate.

V is TRBV9 and J is TRBJ1-2; no clear D gene. Specimen: PBMCs. This sequence was found in a male donor in good health and CMV-seropositive. Here the CDR3 DNA reads TGTGCCAGCAGCGTAGGCGAGGGCGATGGCTACACCTTC. This codes for CASSVGEGDGYTF.